The rows below give T cell receptor beta chains drawn from one sample of a study of T cells in Graves' hyperthyroidism and ophthalmopathy. TCRdb called the multiplex PCR reads again in MiXCR, with one record for every CDR3 protein. The table shows over 250,000 distinct CDR3 sequences, with around 15% occurring only once. Sequenced material: blood. The receptors originated from a woman aged 40 to 50 with Graves' ophthalmopathy. Both conserved end residues are part of each CDR3. Fields, in order: D gene, V gene, J gene, clone size, CDR3 DNA, CDR3 protein. A D gene is named only where the DNA matches it firmly. Clone size is given for some rows only: seen once, a few or many times, or a class if the clone is expanded.

D: TRBD2; V: TRBV20-1; J: TRBJ2-5; size: NA; DNA: TGCAGTGCCAACTCCGGGACTAGAGCATCCACCTCTCGGGCGACCCAGTACTTC; CDR3: CSANSGTRASTSRATQYF
D: NA; V: TRBV20-1; J: TRBJ1-2; size: NA; DNA: TGCAGTGCTCTAGGGACTAACTATGGCTACACCTTC; CDR3: CSALGTNYGYTF
D: NA; V: TRBV7-2; J: TRBJ2-3; size: many; DNA: TGTGCCAGCAGCAATACCCTAGGTCGGCGTACGCAGTATTTT; CDR3: CASSNTLGRRTQYF
D: NA; V: TRBV7-2; J: TRBJ2-1; size: many; DNA: TGTGCCAGCAGCTTATCAACAGGGCGTGAGCAGTTCTTC; CDR3: CASSLSTGREQFF
D: NA; V: TRBV7-9; J: TRBJ1-2; size: many; DNA: TGTGCCCTAACTAAGGACAGTATAAACTATGGCTACACCTTC; CDR3: CALTKDSINYGYTF
D: NA; V: TRBV28; J: TRBJ2-1; size: many; DNA: TGTGCCAGCACCCCTTGGAGGGAAGCTTTCCCCCCTGGGCAGTTCTTC; CDR3: CASTPWREAFPPGQFF
D: NA; V: TRBV4-1; J: TRBJ1-2; size: NA; DNA: TGCGCCAGCTCGACCGCAGGGGACGGCTACACCTTC; CDR3: CASSTAGDGYTF
D: NA; V: TRBV29-1; J: TRBJ2-5; size: NA; DNA: TGCAGCGTGAGGGACGGAAAAGAGACCCAGTACTTC; CDR3: CSVRDGKETQYF
D: NA; V: TRBV28; J: TRBJ2-7; size: many; DNA: TGTGCCAGCAGTTTCCAGGTCTACGAGCAGTACTTC; CDR3: CASSFQVYEQYF
D: NA; V: TRBV11-2; J: TRBJ1-5; size: many; DNA: TGTGCCAGCAGCCTCTCGGGACTTAGGAATCAGCCCCAGCATTTT; CDR3: CASSLSGLRNQPQHF
D: TRBD1; V: TRBV18; J: TRBJ1-5; size: NA; DNA: TGTGCCAGCTCACCCGAGGACAGGGGAGGTAGCAATCAGCCCCAGCATTTT; CDR3: CASSPEDRGGSNQPQHF
D: NA; V: TRBV29-1; J: TRBJ1-2; size: many; DNA: TGCAGCGTAACCGGACTCTATGGCTACACCTTC; CDR3: CSVTGLYGYTF
D: NA; V: TRBV4-1; J: TRBJ1-1; size: NA; DNA: TGCGCCAGCAGCCAAGGGGGGGGTATGAACACTGAAGCTTTCTTT; CDR3: CASSQGGGMNTEAFF
D: NA; V: TRBV11-3; J: TRBJ1-1; size: many; DNA: TGTGCCAGCAGCTTAGATCGGGCTAGGTTGAACACTGAAGCTTTCTTT; CDR3: CASSLDRARLNTEAFF
D: TRBD1; V: TRBV7-9; J: TRBJ2-7; size: few; DNA: TGTGCCAGCAGCAAAGCCCAGGGGGCCGGCGAGCAGTACTTC; CDR3: CASSKAQGAGEQYF
D: NA; V: TRBV6-1; J: TRBJ1-2; size: many; DNA: TGTGCCAGCATTTCTGCCTATGGCTACACCTTC; CDR3: CASISAYGYTF
D: TRBD1; V: TRBV6-1; J: TRBJ2-1; size: NA; DNA: TGTGCCAGCAGGACAGGGCTTCGGGAGCAGTTCTTC; CDR3: CASRTGLREQFF
D: NA; V: TRBV6-2/TRBV6-3; J: TRBJ2-1; size: few; DNA: TGTGCCAGCAGTGACTCGAGGGCTAGCTACAATGAGCAGTTCTTC; CDR3: CASSDSRASYNEQFF
D: TRBD1; V: TRBV10-3; J: TRBJ1-6; size: many; DNA: TGTGCCATCAGTGAGTCGGAGGGGGCGGTTTCACCCCTCCACTTT; CDR3: CAISESEGAVSPLHF
D: TRBD2; V: TRBV14; J: TRBJ2-1; size: few; DNA: TGTGCCAGCAGCCAAGTCTTAGCGGGGTTCTACAATGAGCAGTTCTTC; CDR3: CASSQVLAGFYNEQFF
D: NA; V: TRBV28; J: TRBJ2-4; size: many; DNA: TGTGCCAGCGAGAAGGGGGGAACCAAAAACATTCAGTACTTC; CDR3: CASEKGGTKNIQYF
D: NA; V: TRBV2; J: TRBJ1-5; size: NA; DNA: TGTGCCAGCAGTGGAGGGAGGGGGGGTTTCAATCAGCCCCAGCATTTT; CDR3: CASSGGRGGFNQPQHF
D: NA; V: TRBV28; J: TRBJ1-2; size: many; DNA: TGTGCCAGCAGTCTCAGGGACACCTGGGGTGGCTACACCTTC; CDR3: CASSLRDTWGGYTF
D: NA; V: TRBV20-1; J: TRBJ2-7; size: many; DNA: TGCAGTGCTACTAGCAGGACCAGGCGGGAGCAGTACTTC; CDR3: CSATSRTRREQYF
D: NA; V: TRBV7-9; J: TRBJ1-2; size: many; DNA: TGTGCCAGCAGCTGGGAGGGAGTCTATGGCTACACCTTC; CDR3: CASSWEGVYGYTF
D: NA; V: TRBV5-1; J: TRBJ1-1; size: many; DNA: TGCGCCAGCAGCTTGGGGGGGGCTAGCACTGAAGCTTTCTTT; CDR3: CASSLGGASTEAFF
D: NA; V: TRBV7-8; J: TRBJ2-5; size: NA; DNA: TGTGCCAGCAGCTTAGGGATGGGGTACGGACAAGAGACCCAGTACTTC; CDR3: CASSLGMGYGQETQYF
D: NA; V: TRBV30; J: TRBJ1-1; size: NA; DNA: TGTGCCTGGAGTCGGCAGGGGAACACTGAAGCTTTCTTT; CDR3: CAWSRQGNTEAFF
D: NA; V: TRBV2; J: TRBJ2-2; size: NA; DNA: TGTGCCGGCGAGGGCAGGGCGGACACCGGGGAGCTGTTTTTT; CDR3: CAGEGRADTGELFF
D: NA; V: TRBV3-1; J: TRBJ2-5; size: NA; DNA: TGTGCCAGCAGCCAAGATTTGTACCAAGAGACCCAGTACTTC; CDR3: CASSQDLYQETQYF
D: TRBD1; V: TRBV24-1; J: TRBJ2-1; size: few; DNA: TGTGCCACCAGTGATTGGGGGACAGGGGAGGATGAGCAGTTCTTC; CDR3: CATSDWGTGEDEQFF
D: TRBD2; V: TRBV6-6; J: TRBJ2-1; size: few; DNA: TGTGCCAGCAGTTACTCGGGCGGGAGCGGGTACAATGAGCAGTTCTTC; CDR3: CASSYSGGSGYNEQFF
D: NA; V: TRBV27; J: TRBJ2-7; size: many; DNA: TGTGCCAGCAGTTTGCCCCCCAGTGCGCGAGGGTCTACGGAGCAGTACTTC; CDR3: CASSLPPSARGSTEQYF
D: NA; V: TRBV7-8; J: TRBJ2-3; size: few; DNA: TGTGCCAGCAGCACGACCTTTCTGGGCCATAGACCAGATACGCAGTATTTT; CDR3: CASSTTFLGHRPDTQYF
D: TRBD2; V: TRBV29-1; J: TRBJ2-1; size: many; DNA: TGCAGCGTGGGAGCGGGAGGAGGCTACAATGAGCAGTTCTTC; CDR3: CSVGAGGGYNEQFF
D: TRBD2; V: TRBV7-8; J: TRBJ2-1; size: few; DNA: TGTGCCAGCAGCCACACGACTAGCGGGAGAGGAGAGCAGTTCTTC; CDR3: CASSHTTSGRGEQFF